This passage covers 20 T cell receptor beta chains from one sample sequenced in a study of cytomegalovirus exposure and HLA in healthy donors. The PCR was carried out with 60 Vbeta primers and 13 Jbeta primers. The method was immunoSEQ multiplex PCR; TCRdb's version includes in-frame clones alone and lacks a portion of them. The profile shows 150,000 or so clones, less than 80% of them singletons. The sequencing input was PBMCs. These receptors were taken from a man under 40 in good health and CMV-seronegative.

The rearrangement uses TRBV6-5 and TRBJ2-7; the match to TRBD1 covers 8 bases. In germline, CDR1 is MNHEY, CDR2 SVGAGI. This CDR3 spans 15 amino acids. V shed 2 bases, J shed 2 bases, and the junction held 5 bases outside the gene matches. The CDR3 here is CASSYDATGAYEQYF. The CDR3, as DNA: TGTGCCAGCAGTTACGACGCGACAGGGGCCTACGAGCAGTACTTC.

The gene calls are TRBV6-1 and TRBJ1-1; 7 positions match TRBD1. This CDR3 is 15 amino acids long. V was clipped by 6 bases and J by 5 bases; unmatched bases: 12. Germline loops: CDR1 MNHNS, CDR2 SASEGT. The CDR3 DNA reads as TGTGCCAGCAGGTCATACAGGGGCGAGAGGACTGAAGCTTTCTTT. As protein: CASRSYRGERTEAFF.

This clone was seen a single time. The chain couples TRBV6-1 to TRBJ1-6, with 7 bases matching TRBD1. The V gene's germline CDR1 is MNHNS and CDR2 SASEGT. The CDR3 has 14 residues. Trimming removed 1 base from V and 11 bases from J; junction bases left unmatched: 5. This CDR3 is CASSEGQGTAPLHF. DNA for the CDR3: TGTGCCAGCAGTGAAGGACAGGGTACGGCACCCCTCCACTTT.

The rearrangement uses TRBV10-3 and TRBJ2-1; TRBD1 might be the D (5 bases). The V and J ends lost 10 bases and 7 bases respectively, with 17 bases between them. This CDR3 is 13 amino acids long. Germline CDR1 is ENHRY and CDR2 is SYGVKD. The CDR3 nucleotides are TGTGCCAGTCGAACGCCAGGGTTAAATGAGCAGTTCTTC. This translates into CASRTPGLNEQFF.

The chain links TRBV7-6 to TRBJ2-1; 9 bases fit TRBD1. The CDR3 is 16 residues long. With 3 bases clipped from V and 5 bases from J, the junction kept 8 bases outside the gene matches. CDR1 SGHVS and CDR2 FNYEAQ come from the germline V gene. The chain's CDR3 is CASSFTPGQGDNEQFF. In DNA, the CDR3 is TGTGCCAGCAGCTTTACCCCGGGACAGGGTGACAATGAGCAGTTCTTC.

The chain employs TRBV28 and TRBJ1-5; perhaps TRBD1 as D (6 bases). The germline V gene encodes CDR1 MDHEN and CDR2 SYDVKM. V shed 9 bases and J shed 3 bases, with 18 bases lying between them. This CDR3 is built from 15 residues. The CDR3 spells CASVGQRLFNQPQHF. The DNA for the CDR3 is TGTGCCAGTGTCGGACAGCGACTCTTCAATCAGCCCCAGCATTTT.

By share, this clone counts as medium-sized. The rearrangement joins TRBV6-5 to TRBJ1-5, with no clear D. Trimming pared 0 bases from V and 9 bases from J, leaving 6 bases between. The length of the CDR3 is 12 residues. CDR1 is MNHEY and CDR2 is SVGAGI in the germline V gene. The CDR3 region has the DNA TGTGCCAGCAGTTACTCGGAGGGGCCCCAGCATTTT. Its protein is CASSYSEGPQHF.

The rearrangement joins TRBV18 to TRBJ1-2; maybe TRBD1 (6 bases). Trimming took 3 bases from V and 6 from J, leaving 17 bases between them. This CDR3 is built from 15 residues. In germline, CDR1 is KGHSH, CDR2 LQKENI. CDR3 sequence reads: CASSPRALGGDGYTF. In DNA form, the CDR3 reads TGTGCCAGCTCACCCCGGGCTTTAGGGGGTGATGGCTACACCTTC.

This clone was counted once. The chain is built from TRBV4-3 and TRBJ1-2; tentative D call: TRBD1 (5 bases). V dropped 1 base and J dropped 5 bases, with 14 bases sitting between them. The CDR3 totals 15 residues. The germline V gene has CDR1 LGHNA and CDR2 YSLEER. The CDR3 DNA sequence: TGCGCCAGCAGCCAAGTTCGATGGGGGGATTATGGCTACACCTTC. Translation: CASSQVRWGDYGYTF.

V gene TRBV5-1 combines with J gene TRBJ2-1; 7 bases are a match to TRBD2. The CDR3 sequence is 16 residues long. Looked up from germline, CDR1 is SGHRS and CDR2 is YFSETQ. Trimming removed 2 bases from V and 2 bases from J; junction bases left unmatched: 7. The CDR3: CASSLNPGTTYNEQFF. The CDR3 DNA reads as TGCGCCAGCAGCTTAAATCCTGGGACTACCTACAATGAGCAGTTCTTC.

This clone has just a few counts. The chain employs TRBV1 and TRBJ1-6; the table's TRBD1 call for D was not verified on the DNA. TRBV1 is a known pseudogene. The CDR3 sequence is 17 residues long. CDR3 nucleotide sequence: TGCACCAGCAGCCAAAGTGTAGGGGCCCTCTATAATTCACCCCTCCACTTT. This translates into CTSSQSVGALYNSPLHF.

The gene calls are TRBV2 and TRBJ1-2; D is unclear. The germline V and J ends were trimmed by 0 bases and 6 bases, with 17 bases remaining between them. The CDR3 is made up of 16 amino acids. Germline CDR1 SNHLY, CDR2 FYNNEI. CDR3 DNA: TGTGCCAGCAGTGAAGCGTTTGGTGGGCAGGTAGATGGCTACACCTTC. Translation gives CASSEAFGGQVDGYTF. The variable domain in full, with the rest retrieved from reference TRBV2 and TRBJ1-2, is EPEVTQTPSHQVTQMGQEVILRCVPISNHLYFYWYRQILGQKVEFLVSFYNNEISEKSEIFDDQFSVERPDGSNFTLKIRSTKLEDSAMYFCASSEAFGGQVDGYTFGSGTRLTVV.

This clone was seen more than once but under ten times. The gene calls are TRBV7-2 and TRBJ1-2; TRBD1 is a possible D gene (5 bases). This CDR3 comprises 16 residues. Germline V CDR1 and CDR2: SGHTA, FQGNSA. Between the trimmed V and J ends, which lost 5 bases and 6 bases, there was a span of 22 bases. The CDR3 nucleotides are TGTGCCAGCAGCCCAGCACCCTTGGGGGGGGTTCATGGCTACACCTTC. As protein: CASSPAPLGGVHGYTF.

The gene calls are TRBV5-6 and TRBJ2-7, with TRBD2 matching 7 bases. Per germline, CDR1 SGHDT and CDR2 YYEEEE. V lost 3 bases and J lost 4; bases outside the gene matches: 13. CDR3 length equals 16 residues. Here the CDR3 reads CASSSTEGLRGYEQYF. The CDR3 nucleotides read TGTGCCAGCAGCTCCACGGAGGGACTACGGGGTTACGAGCAGTACTTC.

This chain uses TRBV6-1 with TRBJ1-5, with a tentative D call TRBD1 (5 bases). The germline V gene encodes CDR1 MNHNS and CDR2 SASEGT. Trimming took off 4 bases at V and 0 bases at J, with 16 bases between the two ends. The CDR3 runs to 17 residues. CDR3 coding DNA: TGTGCCAGCAGTGGTCCCCCAGGGTTTGATAGCAATCAGCCCCAGCATTTT. It specifies CASSGPPGFDSNQPQHF.

The CDR3 DNA follows: TGTGCCAGCAGCTTAGTGGCCGAGCAGTACTTC. Translating gives CASSLVAEQYF. The chain recombines TRBV7-2 with TRBJ2-7; D gene ambiguous. The CDR3 is 11 amino acids. Germline V gives CDR1 SGHTA, CDR2 FQGNSA. V dropped 1 base and J dropped 6 bases, with 4 bases sitting between them.

The chain links TRBV19 to TRBJ1-1; no definite D call. CDR3 length: 12 amino acids. Trimming removed 7 bases at V and 0 bases at J, with 6 bases between. Germline V gives CDR1 LNHDA, CDR2 SQIVND (reference sequence). CDR3 coding DNA: TGTGCCAGTAAATCAATGAACACTGAAGCTTTCTTT. This sequence encodes CASKSMNTEAFF.

Only one count was recorded for this clone. One end of the junction varies from germline; a read error may be responsible. The chain combines TRBV6-5 with TRBJ1-2; a weak D match, TRBD1 (5 bases). Germline CDR1 and CDR2: MNHEY and SVGAGI. The CDR3 totals 12 residues. In DNA, the CDR3 is TGTGCCAGCGGGGCCGTTAACTATGGCTACCCCTTC. Its translation is CASGAVNYGYPF.

This clone is a singleton in its sample. The V and J genes are TRBV18 and TRBJ2-1; no definite D call. Germline lookup yields CDR1 KGHSH and CDR2 LQKENI. The CDR3 has 12 residues. The V and J ends lost 4 bases and 10 bases respectively, with 11 bases between them. The CDR3 reads CASSRRMGEQFF. The CDR3 DNA sequence: TGTGCCAGCTCACGAAGGATGGGCGAGCAGTTCTTC.

V gene TRBV4-3 combines with J gene TRBJ2-5; 7 bases map to TRBD2. Trimming cost V 0 bases and J 3 bases; bases outside gene matches: 13. This CDR3 contains 18 residues. Germline assignment: CDR1 LGHNA and CDR2 YSLEER. The CDR3 nucleotides read TGCGCCAGCAGCCAAGATCATCCTAAGGGCCGGGGGGAAGAGACCCAGTACTTC. Protein sequence: CASSQDHPKGRGEETQYF.